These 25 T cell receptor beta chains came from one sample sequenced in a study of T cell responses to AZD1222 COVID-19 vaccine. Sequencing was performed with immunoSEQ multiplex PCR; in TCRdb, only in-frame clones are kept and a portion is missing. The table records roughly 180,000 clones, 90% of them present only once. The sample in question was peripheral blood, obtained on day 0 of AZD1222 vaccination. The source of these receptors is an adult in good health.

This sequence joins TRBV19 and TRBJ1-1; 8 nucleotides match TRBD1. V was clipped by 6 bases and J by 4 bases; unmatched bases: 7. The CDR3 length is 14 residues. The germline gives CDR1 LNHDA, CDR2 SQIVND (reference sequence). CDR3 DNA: TGTGCCAGTAGCGCCGGACAGGGACTCACTGAAGCTTTCTTT. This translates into CASSAGQGLTEAFF.

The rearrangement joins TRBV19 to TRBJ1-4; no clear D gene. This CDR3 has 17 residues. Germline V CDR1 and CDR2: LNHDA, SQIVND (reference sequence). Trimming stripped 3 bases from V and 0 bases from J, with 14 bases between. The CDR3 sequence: CASSISGSPATNEKLFF. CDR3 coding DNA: TGTGCCAGTAGTATCTCCGGATCTCCGGCAACTAATGAAAAACTGTTTTTT.

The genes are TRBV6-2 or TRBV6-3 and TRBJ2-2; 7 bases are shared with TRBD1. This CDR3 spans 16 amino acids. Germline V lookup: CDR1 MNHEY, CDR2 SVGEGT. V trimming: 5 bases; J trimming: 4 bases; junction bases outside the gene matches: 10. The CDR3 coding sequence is TGTGCCAGCAGTCCCCCGGGGACAGACCTCACCGGGGAGCTGTTTTTT. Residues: CASSPPGTDLTGELFF.

The CDR3 DNA reads TGTGCCAGCTCAGGACAGGGGGAAACTGAAGCTTTCTTT. Translated: CASSGQGETEAFF. The chain joins TRBV18 to TRBJ1-1; TRBD1 matches at 10 bases. J was trimmed by 5 bases and V by 5 bases; bases with no gene match: 2. Germline CDR1 KGHSH, CDR2 LQKENI. This CDR3 has 13 residues.

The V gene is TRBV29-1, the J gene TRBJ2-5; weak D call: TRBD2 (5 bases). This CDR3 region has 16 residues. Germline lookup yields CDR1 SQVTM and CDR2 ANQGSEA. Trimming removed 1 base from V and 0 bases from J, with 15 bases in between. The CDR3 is CSVEGPPRGDQETQYF. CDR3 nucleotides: TGCAGCGTTGAAGGGCCCCCCCGGGGAGACCAAGAGACCCAGTACTTC.

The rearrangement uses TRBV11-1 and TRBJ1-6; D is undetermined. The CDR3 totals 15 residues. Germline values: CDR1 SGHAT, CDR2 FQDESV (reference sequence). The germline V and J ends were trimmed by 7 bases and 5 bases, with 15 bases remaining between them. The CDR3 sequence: CASTAQEGNNSPLHF. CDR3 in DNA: TGTGCCAGCACCGCCCAGGAGGGTAATAATTCACCCCTCCACTTT.

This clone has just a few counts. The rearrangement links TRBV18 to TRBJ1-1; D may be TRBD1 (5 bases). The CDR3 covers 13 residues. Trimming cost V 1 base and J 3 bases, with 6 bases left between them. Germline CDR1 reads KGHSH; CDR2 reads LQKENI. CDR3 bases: TGTGCCAGCTCACCACAGACAGACACTGAAGCTTTCTTT. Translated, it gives CASSPQTDTEAFF. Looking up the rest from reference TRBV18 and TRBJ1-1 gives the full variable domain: NAGVMQNPRHLVRRRGQEARLRCSPMKGHSHVYWYRQLPEEGLKFMVYLQKENIIDESGMPKERFSAEFPKEGPSILRIQQVVRGDSAAYFCASSPQTDTEAFFGQGTRLTVV.

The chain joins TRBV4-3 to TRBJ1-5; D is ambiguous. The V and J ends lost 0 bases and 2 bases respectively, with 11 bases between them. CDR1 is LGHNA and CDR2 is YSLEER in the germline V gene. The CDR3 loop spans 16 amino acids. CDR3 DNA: TGCGCCAGCAGCCAAGAAAGGGCCTTCGGCAATCAGCCCCAGCATTTT. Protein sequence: CASSQERAFGNQPQHF.

The CDR3 protein is CASSPPTGGPGETQYF. CDR3 DNA sequence: TGTGCCAGCTCACCACCAACGGGGGGGCCTGGAGAGACCCAGTACTTC. The J gene is TRBJ2-5, the V gene TRBV18; 8 bases match TRBD2. CDR1 KGHSH and CDR2 LQKENI come from the germline V gene. V trimming: 0 bases; J trimming: 4 bases; junction bases outside the gene matches: 7. The CDR3 totals 16 residues.

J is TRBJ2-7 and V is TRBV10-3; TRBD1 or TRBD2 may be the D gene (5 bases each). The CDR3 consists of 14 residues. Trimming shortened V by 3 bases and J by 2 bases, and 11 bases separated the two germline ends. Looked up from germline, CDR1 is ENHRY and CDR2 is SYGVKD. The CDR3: CAISDRDGTYEQYF. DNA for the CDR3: TGTGCCATCAGTGACCGGGACGGTACCTACGAGCAGTACTTC.

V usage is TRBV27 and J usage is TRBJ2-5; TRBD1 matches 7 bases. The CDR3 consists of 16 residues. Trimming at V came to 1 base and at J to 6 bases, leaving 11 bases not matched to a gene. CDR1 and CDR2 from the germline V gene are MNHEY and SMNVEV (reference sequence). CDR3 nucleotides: TGTGCCAGCAGTTTATGGTCCGGACAGGCGGTCCAGACCCAGTACTTC. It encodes CASSLWSGQAVQTQYF.

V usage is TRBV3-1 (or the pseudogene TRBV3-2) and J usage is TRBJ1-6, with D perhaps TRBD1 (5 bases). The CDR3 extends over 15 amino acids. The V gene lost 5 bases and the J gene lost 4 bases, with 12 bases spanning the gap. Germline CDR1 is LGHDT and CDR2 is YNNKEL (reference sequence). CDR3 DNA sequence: TGTGCCAGCAGCTCCCTGGGGCAATATAATTCACCCCTCCACTTT. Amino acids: CASSSLGQYNSPLHF.

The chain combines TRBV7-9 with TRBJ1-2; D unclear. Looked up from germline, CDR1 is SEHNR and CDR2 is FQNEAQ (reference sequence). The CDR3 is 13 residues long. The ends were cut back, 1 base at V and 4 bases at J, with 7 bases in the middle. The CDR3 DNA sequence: TGTGCCAGCAGCTTAGAACTGACCTATGGCTACACCTTC. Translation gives CASSLELTYGYTF.

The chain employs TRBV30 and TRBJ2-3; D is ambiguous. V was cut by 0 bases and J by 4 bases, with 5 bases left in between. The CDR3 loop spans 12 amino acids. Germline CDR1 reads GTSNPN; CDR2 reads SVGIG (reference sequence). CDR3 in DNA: TGTGCCTGGAGTGTAGGTGCAGATACGCAGTATTTT. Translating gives CAWSVGADTQYF.

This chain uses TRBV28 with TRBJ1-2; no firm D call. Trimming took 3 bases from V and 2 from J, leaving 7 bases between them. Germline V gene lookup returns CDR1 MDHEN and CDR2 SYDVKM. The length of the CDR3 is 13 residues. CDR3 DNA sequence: TGTGCCAGCAGTTTGGGCAAAAACTATGGCTACACCTTC. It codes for CASSLGKNYGYTF.

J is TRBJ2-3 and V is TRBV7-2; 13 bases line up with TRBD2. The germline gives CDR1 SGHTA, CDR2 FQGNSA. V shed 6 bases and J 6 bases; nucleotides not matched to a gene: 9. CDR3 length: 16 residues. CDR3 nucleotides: TGTGCCAGCAGGTTTACTAGCGGGGGGGCCTGGGATACGCAGTATTTT. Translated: CASRFTSGGAWDTQYF.

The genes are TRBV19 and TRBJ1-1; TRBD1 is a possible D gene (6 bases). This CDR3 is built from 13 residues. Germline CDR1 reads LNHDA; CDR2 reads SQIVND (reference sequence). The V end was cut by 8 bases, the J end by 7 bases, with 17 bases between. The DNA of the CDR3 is TGTGCCAGTTCGACGGTAAGACAGGATGAAGCTTTCTTT. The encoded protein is CASSTVRQDEAFF.

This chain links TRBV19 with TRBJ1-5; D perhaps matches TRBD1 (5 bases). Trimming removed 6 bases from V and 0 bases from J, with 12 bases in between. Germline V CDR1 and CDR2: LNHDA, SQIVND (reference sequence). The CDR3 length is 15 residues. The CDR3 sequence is CASSGTVDSNQPQHF. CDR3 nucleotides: TGTGCCAGTAGCGGGACGGTTGATAGCAATCAGCCCCAGCATTTT.

The CDR3 region has the DNA TGTGCCAGCAGCTTAAGAACAGGGAATGAAAAACTGTTTTTT. Amino acids: CASSLRTGNEKLFF. The chain joins TRBV7-2 to TRBJ1-4, with D possibly matching TRBD1 (6 bases). Germline assignment: CDR1 SGHTA and CDR2 FQGNSA. The ends were cut back, 2 bases at V and 5 bases at J, with 9 bases in the middle. The CDR3 consists of 14 residues.

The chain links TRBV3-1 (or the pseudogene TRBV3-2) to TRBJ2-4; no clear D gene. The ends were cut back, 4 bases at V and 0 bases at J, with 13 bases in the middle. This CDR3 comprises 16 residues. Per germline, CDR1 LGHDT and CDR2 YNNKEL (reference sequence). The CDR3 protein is CASSRETRRAKNIQYF. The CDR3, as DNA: TGTGCCAGCAGCCGGGAAACAAGGAGAGCCAAAAACATTCAGTACTTC.

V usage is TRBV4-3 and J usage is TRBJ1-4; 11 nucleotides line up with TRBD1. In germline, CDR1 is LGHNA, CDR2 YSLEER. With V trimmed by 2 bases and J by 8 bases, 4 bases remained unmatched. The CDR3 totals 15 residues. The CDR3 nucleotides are TGCGCCAGCAGCCAATCGGGACAGGGGGGGGAAAAACTGTTTTTT. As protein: CASSQSGQGGEKLFF.

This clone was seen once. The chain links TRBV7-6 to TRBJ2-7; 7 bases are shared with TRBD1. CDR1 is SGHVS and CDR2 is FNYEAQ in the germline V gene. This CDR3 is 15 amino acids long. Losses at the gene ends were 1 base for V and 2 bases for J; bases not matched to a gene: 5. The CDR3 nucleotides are TGTGCCAGCAGCTTAGAGACAGGGCAACCCTACGAGCAGTACTTC. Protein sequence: CASSLETGQPYEQYF.

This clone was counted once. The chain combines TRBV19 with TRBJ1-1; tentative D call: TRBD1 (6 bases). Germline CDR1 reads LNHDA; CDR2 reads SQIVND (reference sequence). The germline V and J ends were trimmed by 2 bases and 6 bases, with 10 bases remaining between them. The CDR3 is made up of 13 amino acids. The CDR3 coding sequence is TGTGCCAGTAGTATAACAGGGTGGGCTGAAGCTTTCTTT. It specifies CASSITGWAEAFF.

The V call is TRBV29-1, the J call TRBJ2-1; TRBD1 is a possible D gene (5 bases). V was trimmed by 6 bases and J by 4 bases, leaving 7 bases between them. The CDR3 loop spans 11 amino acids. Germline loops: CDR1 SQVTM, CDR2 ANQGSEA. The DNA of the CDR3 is TGCAGCGTCAACAGGTACAATGAGCAGTTCTTC. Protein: CSVNRYNEQFF.

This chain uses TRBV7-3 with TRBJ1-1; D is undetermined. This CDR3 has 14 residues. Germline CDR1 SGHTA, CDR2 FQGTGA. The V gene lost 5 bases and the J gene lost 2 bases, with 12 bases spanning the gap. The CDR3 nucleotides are TGTGCCAGCAGCGAATGGGAGATTAACACTGAAGCTTTCTTT. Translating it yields CASSEWEINTEAFF.